There are a few counts of the clone carrying this T cell receptor (beta chain). These data come from a study of blood T cell repertoires in COVID-19. The overall study: The samples span acute and convalescent COVID-19 from the United States, Italy and Spain. The analysed material was cDNA or gDNA that came from T cells, B-cell-depleted T cells, or PBMCs.

The V end was cut by 5 bases, the J end by 9 bases, with 5 bases between. The germline V gene has CDR1 SNHLY and CDR2 FYNNEI. The CDR3 has 10 residues. Only in-frame clones appear in the TCRdb table, and some are missing; sequencing was by immunoSEQ multiplex PCR. The sample lists around 300,000 clones; around 90% were seen once. V and J are TRBV2 and TRBJ2-1, with unresolved D. Sequencing was carried out using peripheral blood. This TCR came from a woman aged 40 to 50 with acute or convalescent COVID-19. CDR3 in DNA: TGTGCCAGCAGTCTCGGTGAGCAGTTCTTC. It translates to CASSLGEQFF. The variable domain in full, completed from reference TRBV2 and TRBJ2-1, reads EPEVTQTPSHQVTQMGQEVILRCVPISNHLYFYWYRQILGQKVEFLVSFYNNEISEKSEIFDDQFSVERPDGSNFTLKIRSTKLEDSAMYFCASSLGEQFFGPGTRLTVL.